Reported below is one T cell receptor beta chain. This specimen includes other DNA sequences encoding the same CDR3. Sequencing was performed with immunoSEQ multiplex PCR; in TCRdb, only in-frame clones are kept and a portion is missing. The sample lists 2 million to 2.5 million clones; under 95% were seen once. This sample stems from a study of shared clonotypes between healthy human individuals. The CDR3 has 15 residues. Germline assignment: CDR1 SGDLS and CDR2 YYNGEE. V shed 2 bases and J 5 bases; nucleotides not matched to a gene: 2. Sequencing was carried out using naive CD4+ T cells from PBMCs. Stated subset: CD45RA+ positively selected. The receptor comes from a man aged 18 to 35 in good health. Some clones in this sample may be carry-over from other donors' samples. The chain has TRBV9 and TRBJ2-1; 12 bases fit TRBD2. CDR3 amino acids: CASSVGLAGNNEQFF. DNA of the CDR3: TGTGCCAGCAGCGTCGGACTAGCGGGGAACAATGAGCAGTTCTTC.